The subject of this entry is one T cell receptor beta chain. The antigen it recognizes is unknown. There are no base qualities to consult, and no much larger clone falls within one base. The CDR3 measures 16 amino acids from cysteine to phenylalanine. The read is trimmed to its CDR3 DNA, 48 bases read in frame from base 1. From a lookup of the germline V gene, CDR1 and CDR2 are SGHRS and YFSETQ. V lost 0 bases and J lost 0 bases; the stretch between them is 9 bases long. Per the publication, the treatment or condition label means: preoperative locoregional IRX-2 cytokine immunotherapy. The samples were obtained from a phase Ib study that tested preoperative, locoregional IRX-2 cytokine immunotherapy designed to prime immune responses. The donors were early-stage breast cancer patients who were given IRX-2 prior to surgery. This record belongs to a study of preoperative IRX-2 immunotherapy in early breast cancer (dated by TCRdb to 2018 to 2020).

The library was produced with the immunoSEQ multiplex PCR assay. TCRdb holds this immuneACCESS table with in-frame rearrangements only. Some clones are missing; in checked studies, unresolved V genes explain under half, and the rest has no known cause. In all, the sample holds roughly 99,000 clones, and roughly 85% of those were seen once. Jointly, the top ten make up roughly 2% of the sample. The receptor's source is a human donor with breast cancer. This material consisted of tumor tissue, taken after IRX-2 immunotherapy. This sequence uses TRBV5-1 and TRBJ2-2, with a weak D call of TRBD2 (6 bases match). CDR3 reads: CASSLVPGANTGELFF. The DNA sequence is given as TGCGCCAGCAGCTTGGTTCCGGGAGCGAACACCGGGGAGCTGTTTTTT.